These T cell receptor beta chains were read from a single sample in a study of low-dose radiotherapy and immunotherapy resistance in tumors. Via MiXCR, TCRdb re-called the reads, giving one row per CDR3 protein. The table has roughly 100,000 distinct CDR3 sequences, 20% to 25% seen once. The sequencing here drew on PBMCs, taken after low-dose radiotherapy plus immunotherapy. These receptor sequences come from a female donor with ovarian cancer. Each CDR3 is given with its conserved first and last residue. A D gene is named only where the DNA matches it firmly. Size values are once, few and many counts, or a class for expanded clones, and some rows have none.

>many|TRBD2|TRBV29-1
CSVELAGTYQETQYF
>few|.|TRBV10-3
CAISEADGDIVKLFF
>many|TRBD2|TRBV12-3/TRBV12-4
CASSLSGAGSEQYF
>many|TRBD1|TRBV7-9
CASSLDVSGGIGSNQPQHF
>many|TRBD2|TRBV5-1
CASSLSGNTDTQYF
>many|TRBD2|TRBV6-2/TRBV6-3
CASSRTSSYEQYF
>.|.|TRBV4-3
CASSQDLASPVTDTQYF
>many|TRBD2|TRBV6-2/TRBV6-3
CASTRLAENTGELFF
>.|.|TRBV12-3/TRBV12-4
CASSPAYNEQFF
>many|TRBD2|TRBV7-8
CASSPGLAGVGRTDTQYF
>many|TRBD2|TRBV5-1
CASSLGRGGSNEQFF
>many|.|TRBV11-2
CASSLARGAIYGYTF
>.|TRBD2|TRBV5-1
CASSRTSGTYNEQLF
>many|TRBD2|TRBV12-3/TRBV12-4
CASRPGLARPGELFF
>many|TRBD2|TRBV20-1
CSANSGPGRETQYF
>.|.|TRBV28
CASSPRKAPNTEAFF
>many|.|TRBV6-2/TRBV6-3
CATQGRGTTREQYF
>.|TRBD1|TRBV9
CASSVQTGRQVYGYTF
>many|TRBD1|TRBV5-1
CASRGTGGVDYGYTF
>many|TRBD1|TRBV6-5
CASRGGQGAYEQYF
>.|.|TRBV4-2
CASSQDLQGSYEQYF
>.|.|TRBV14
CASSQDLASYGYTF
>many|TRBD2|TRBV24-1
CATSEPNRRESSYNEQFF
>many|.|TRBV29-1
CSVGARMGGEQFF
>.|.|TRBV4-3
CASSQDVGMGNQPQHF
>.|.|TRBV4-2
CASSQERTDSNQPQHF
>many|.|TRBV29-1
CSVEVGTGYGYTF
>many|.|TRBV11-2
CASSLYGSYNEQFF
>many|.|TRBV10-3
CAISESGGTDTQYF
>many|.|TRBV7-2
CASSLAGVNYNEQFF
>many|.|TRBV21-1
CASSKYPTGGCDQPQHF
>.|TRBD2|TRBV5-1
CASRFLAGDSYEQYF
>many|TRBD2|TRBV5-1
CASSLAGGPDEQFF
>few|TRBD2|TRBV5-6
CASSSGLGPEQYF
>.|.|TRBV28
CASSPFSGQRSNQPQHF
>many|.|TRBV5-1
CASSLQTGSSYNEQFF
>many|.|TRBV20-1
CSARIGTRQETQYF
>many|TRBD1|TRBV7-8
CASIAGGANTGELFF
>few|TRBD1|TRBV13
CASSVQDRDTEAFF
>many|.|TRBV12-3/TRBV12-4
CASSLGGTQPQHF
>many|.|TRBV24-1
CATSDLHSTDTQYF